What follows is one TCR beta chain and its context. The antigen remains undetermined. Repertoires were generated with immunoSEQ multiplex PCR, while TCRdb's copy carries only in-frame clones and drops some. There are roughly 46,000 clones in the sample; around 74% occur only once, and roughly 12% lies in the top ten. The time point was: cycle 4 day 1 (C4D1), after 5 to 7 weeks of nivolumab. Relapses following autologous stem cell transplantation were seen in all patients, with brentuximab vedotin exposure varying. These data are taken from a study of PD-1 blockade in classical Hodgkin lymphoma. General study points: Patients excluded were those beginning nivolumab under 1 year after ASCT. Complete responders matched newly diagnosed patients in baseline diversity.

This TCR was sampled from a human donor with classical Hodgkin lymphoma. The input for sequencing was peripheral blood mononuclear cells (PBMCs), taken before the fourth cycle of nivolumab.

CDR3 sequence: CASSSIRLAGIQETQYF. For the CDR3, the DNA is TGTGCCAGCAGCTCCATCAGGCTAGCGGGGATACAAGAGACCCAGTACTTC. This chain links TRBV11-3 with TRBJ2-5; the match to TRBD2 covers 9 bases. The CDR3 sequence is 17 residues long. V was clipped by 4 bases and J by 2 bases; unmatched bases: 11. Germline lookup yields CDR1 SGHNT and CDR2 YENEEA.